The TCR beta chain described here comes from a study of long-term antiretroviral therapy in people with HIV. Researchers ran immunoSEQ v3.0 at survey level. Profiled with immunoSEQ multiplex PCR; TCRdb holds only in-frame clones, not every one. The sample has under 25,000 clones; about 89% are singletons. The sequence came from a middle-aged man with HIV. The specimen was unsorted PBMCs, collected 0.5 years after starting antiretroviral therapy.

CDR3 region: CASSGIGGQGAIGELFF. The CDR3 coding sequence is TGTGCCAGCAGTGGAATCGGGGGACAGGGGGCTATCGGGGAGCTGTTTTTT. The rearrangement uses TRBV6-1 and TRBJ2-2; 12 bases align to TRBD1. This CDR3 has 17 amino acids. V was clipped by 4 bases and J by 7 bases; unmatched bases: 10. CDR1 and CDR2 from the germline V gene are MNHNS and SASEGT.